One T cell receptor beta chain is described in this entry. This entry belongs to a study of CD8 T cells in Susac syndrome. Turning to the study itself: Treatment status at blood draw for the Susac syndrome patients was therapy-naive, corticosteroids, or intravenous immunoglobulin alone.

TEMRA cells were enriched by FACS, while CD8+ and CD4+ T cells were obtained through a negative isolation that was performed magnetically. Random hexamers served to reverse transcribe roughly 0.5 to 1 ug RNA. TCRdb itself ran the immunoSEQ multiplex PCR reads through MiXCR, one entry per CDR3 protein. The sample yields approximately 190,000 distinct CDR3 sequences, approximately 95% seen once. CDR1 is GTSNPN and CDR2 is SVGIG in the germline V gene (reference sequence). V gave up 3 bases and J gave up 5 bases, with 6 bases separating them. The CDR3 length is 11 residues. The receptor was isolated from a human donor with Susac syndrome. The rearrangement links TRBV30 to TRBJ2-3; D ambiguous. Specimen: CD8+ T cells from PBMCs. CDR3 loop: CAWRWLDTQYF. The CDR3 nucleotides read TGTGCCTGGAGGTGGCTAGATACGCAGTATTTT.